These 26 T cell receptor beta chains originate from one sample sequenced in a study of cytomegalovirus exposure and HLA in healthy donors. A multiplex PCR was run with 60 Vbeta primers and 13 Jbeta primers. Assay: immunoSEQ multiplex PCR; the TCRdb copy retains only in-frame clones and omits some. The table records 150,000 to 200,000 clones, around 85% of them present only once. The sequenced sample was PBMCs. All receptors come from a man aged 18 to 30 in good health and CMV-seronegative.

The CDR3 bases are TGCGCCAGCAGCCAAGTTGGGGGGCAGCCCCAGCATTTT. This translates into CASSQVGGQPQHF. V usage is TRBV4-1 and J usage is TRBJ1-5; the D gene is possibly TRBD1 (5 bases). The CDR3 sequence is 13 residues long. CDR1 and CDR2 from the germline V gene are MGHRA and YSYEKL. V was trimmed by 1 base and J by 7 bases, leaving 8 bases between them.

V is TRBV9 and J is TRBJ1-1; D perhaps matches TRBD1 (6 bases). CDR1 SGDLS and CDR2 YYNGEE come from the germline V gene. The CDR3 length is 13 residues. The V end lost 5 bases, the J end lost 0 bases, and 8 bases lay between the germline ends. The CDR3 here is CASRGQMNTEAFF. CDR3 nucleotide sequence: TGTGCCAGCAGGGGACAAATGAACACTGAAGCTTTCTTT.

The genes are TRBV18 and TRBJ1-2, with 12 nucleotides matching TRBD1. The CDR3 sequence is 14 residues long. Germline V gene lookup returns CDR1 KGHSH and CDR2 LQKENI. The trim removed 6 bases at V and 6 bases at J, leaving 5 bases unmatched. CDR3 residues: CASSGTGGFDGYTF. CDR3 DNA sequence: TGTGCCAGCTCCGGGACAGGGGGCTTCGATGGCTACACCTTC.

V is TRBV19 and J is TRBJ2-3, with D possibly TRBD2 on 6 matching bases. V lost 3 bases and J lost 4, with 23 bases in between. Germline V gene sequence: CDR1 LNHDA, CDR2 SQIVND (reference sequence). CDR3 length: 18 residues. CDR3 loop: CASSMDLGTTSSADTQYF. DNA of the CDR3: TGTGCCAGTAGTATGGACCTCGGGACCACTAGCTCGGCAGATACGCAGTATTTT.

This chain uses TRBV19 with TRBJ2-3, with 10 bases fitting TRBD2. The CDR3 totals 15 residues. The junction had 9 bases not matched to a gene; V was cut back by 10 bases and J by 2 bases. Looked up from germline, CDR1 is LNHDA and CDR2 is SQIVND (reference sequence). CDR3 DNA sequence: TGTGCCACAGGTATAGCGGGGGGATACACAGATACGCAGTATTTT. Its translation is CATGIAGGYTDTQYF.

The gene calls are TRBV10-3 and TRBJ1-4; D is ambiguous. The V end lost 3 bases, the J end lost 8 bases, and 7 bases lay between the germline ends. Germline V gene sequence: CDR1 ENHRY, CDR2 SYGVKD. The length of the CDR3 is 12 residues. The DNA for the CDR3 is TGTGCCATCAGTGATCAGTGGGAAAAACTGTTTTTT. Translating gives CAISDQWEKLFF.

This clone appeared once. The CDR3 sequence: CASTLSAGGETQYF. DNA of the CDR3: TGTGCCAGCACTCTCTCAGCGGGAGGGGAGACCCAGTACTTC. V is TRBV28 and J is TRBJ2-5, with 10 bases that match TRBD2. Germline-derived CDR1 and CDR2 are MDHEN and SYDVKM. The V gene end was trimmed by 7 bases and the J gene end by 5 bases; junction bases not matched to a gene: 7. This CDR3 spans 14 amino acids.

The chain employs TRBV30 and TRBJ2-1, with D tentatively TRBD2 (7 bases). The V gene's germline CDR1 is GTSNPN and CDR2 SVGIG (reference sequence). With 3 bases removed from V and 4 bases from J, the gap between germline ends came to 19 bases. The CDR3 is made up of 16 amino acids. This CDR3 reads CAWRVRGEGRYNEQFF. The CDR3 coding sequence is TGTGCCTGGAGGGTTAGGGGGGAGGGCCGATACAATGAGCAGTTCTTC.

The chain is built from TRBV5-4 and TRBJ2-5; possibly TRBD1 for D (5 bases). Germline CDR1 is SGHNT and CDR2 is YYREEE (reference sequence). This CDR3 has 14 amino acids. V was shortened by 5 bases and J by 4 bases, with 15 bases between the two germline ends. The chain's CDR3 is CASSPDTTGETQYF. CDR3 DNA: TGTGCCAGCAGTCCGGACACCACTGGAGAGACCCAGTACTTC.

This clone came up a few times. The chain links TRBV7-8 to TRBJ1-5; D uncertain. The V gene lost 6 bases and the J gene lost 10 bases, with 4 bases spanning the gap. CDR3 length equals 9 residues. Per germline, CDR1 SGHVS and CDR2 FQNEAQ. CDR3 in amino acids: CASSRPQHF. Here the CDR3 DNA reads TGTGCCAGCAGTCGTCCCCAGCATTTT.

CDR3 DNA sequence: TGTGCCAGCAACCCGGGGGGGCGGGCAGATACGCAGTATTTT. Translated: CASNPGGRADTQYF. The chain is built from TRBV7-2 and TRBJ2-3; 8 bases are a match to TRBD2. Germline V lookup: CDR1 SGHTA, CDR2 FQGNSA. V dropped 7 bases and J dropped 4; count of bases not matched to a gene: 7. The CDR3 spans 14 residues.

The V gene is TRBV4-2, the J gene TRBJ2-1, with D possibly being TRBD1 (6 bases). Trimming pared 4 bases from V and 5 bases from J, leaving 24 bases between. The CDR3 sequence is 18 residues long. Germline V lookup: CDR1 LGHNA, CDR2 YNFKEQ. CDR3 bases: TGTGCCAGCAGCCCCCTGGGGTCTTGGGGGCGAGGGAACAATGAGCAGTTCTTC. Its translation: CASSPLGSWGRGNNEQFF.

The genes are TRBV2 and TRBJ2-1, with 7 positions matching TRBD2. Germline CDR1 reads SNHLY; CDR2 reads FYNNEI. The CDR3 has 18 amino acids. V gave up 2 bases and J gave up 0 bases; unmatched junction bases: 10. The CDR3 loop reads CASSEPASGGSSYNEQFF. Here the CDR3 DNA reads TGTGCCAGCAGTGAACCGGCTAGCGGCGGGAGCTCCTACAATGAGCAGTTCTTC.

The J gene is TRBJ2-3, the V gene TRBV5-1; 12 bases agree with TRBD2. Germline V lookup: CDR1 SGHRS, CDR2 YFSETQ. The CDR3 covers 16 residues. Unmatched junction bases numbered 5, after V lost 4 bases and J lost 2 bases. The CDR3 loop reads CASSPRTSGATDTQYF. The CDR3 DNA is TGCGCCAGCAGCCCCCGGACTAGCGGGGCCACAGATACGCAGTATTTT.

The chain has TRBV4-3 and TRBJ2-5; TRBD2 matches 7 bases. The CDR3 has 15 amino acids. Germline V gene lookup returns CDR1 LGHNA and CDR2 YSLEER. Trimming cost V 0 bases and J 3 bases; bases outside gene matches: 4. In nucleotides, the CDR3 is TGCGCCAGCAGCCAAGATGGGGCGGGAGAAGAGACCCAGTACTTC. This sequence encodes CASSQDGAGEETQYF.

This clone has just a few counts. The chain employs TRBV4-3 and TRBJ2-3; the match to TRBD2 covers 7 bases. V lost 0 bases and J lost 0; bases outside the gene matches: 6. Germline CDR1 LGHNA, CDR2 YSLEER. The CDR3 length is 17 residues. This CDR3 is CASSQEATSLSTDTQYF. In DNA, the CDR3 is TGCGCCAGCAGCCAAGAAGCGACTAGCCTGAGCACAGATACGCAGTATTTT.

The chain uses TRBV11-2 and TRBJ2-1; 7 nucleotides agree with TRBD1. Trimming removed 3 bases from V and 5 bases from J; junction bases left unmatched: 7. This CDR3 contains 15 residues. Germline assignment: CDR1 SGHAT and CDR2 FQNNGV. CDR3 coding DNA: TGTGCCAGCAGCTTCAGAGGGGGCCGGGACAATGAGCAGTTCTTC. It specifies CASSFRGGRDNEQFF. Based on the CDR3 plus reference TRBV11-2 and TRBJ2-1, the full variable domain is EAGVAQSPRYKIIEKRQSVAFWCNPISGHATLYWYQQILGQGPKLLIQFQNNGVVDDSQLPKDRFSAERLKGVDSTLKIQPAKLEDSAVYLCASSFRGGRDNEQFFGPGTRLTVL.

This clone has just one count. The rearrangement uses TRBV5-6 and TRBJ2-7; D unclear. The CDR3 loop spans 12 amino acids. Per germline, CDR1 SGHDT and CDR2 YYEEEE. V lost 0 bases, J lost 7 bases, and 8 bases lay in between. CDR3 region: CASSLVHKEQYF. Here the CDR3 DNA reads TGTGCCAGCAGCTTGGTCCACAAAGAGCAGTACTTC. The variable domain in full, with the rest retrieved from reference TRBV5-6 and TRBJ2-7, is DAGVTQSPTHLIKTRGQQVTLRCSPKSGHDTVSWYQQALGQGPQFIFQYYEEEERQRGNFPDRFSGHQFPNYSSELNVNALLLGDSALYLCASSLVHKEQYFGPGTRLTVT.

This sequence joins TRBV2 and TRBJ2-1; 9 bases line up with TRBD1. This CDR3 region has 14 residues. Trimming at V came to 7 bases and at J to 6 bases, leaving 7 bases not matched to a gene. Germline-derived CDR1 and CDR2 are SNHLY and FYNNEI. This CDR3 is CASTQGQGSNEQFF. CDR3 bases: TGTGCCAGCACCCAGGGACAGGGAAGCAATGAGCAGTTCTTC. The variable domain in full, completed from reference TRBV2 and TRBJ2-1, reads EPEVTQTPSHQVTQMGQEVILRCVPISNHLYFYWYRQILGQKVEFLVSFYNNEISEKSEIFDDQFSVERPDGSNFTLKIRSTKLEDSAMYFCASTQGQGSNEQFFGPGTRLTVL.

J is TRBJ2-6 and V is TRBV4-3; weak D call: TRBD1 (6 bases). Germline CDR1 is LGHNA and CDR2 is YSLEER. CDR3 length: 17 residues. V was clipped by 1 base and J by 0 bases, with 10 bases between them. The CDR3 sequence: CASSQAMDSSGANVLTF. Here the CDR3 DNA reads TGCGCCAGCAGCCAAGCCATGGACAGCTCTGGGGCCAACGTCCTGACTTTC.

J is TRBJ2-7 and V is TRBV7-6, with D perhaps matching TRBD1 (5 bases). This CDR3 is built from 15 residues. From germline, CDR1 is SGHVS and CDR2 FNYEAQ. Trimming stripped 10 bases from V and 7 bases from J, with 26 bases between. The CDR3 region is CATRNRLTMVREQYF. DNA of the CDR3: TGTGCCACCAGAAACAGGTTGACCATGGTTAGGGAGCAGTACTTC.

This chain uses TRBV6-1 with TRBJ1-6; 8 bases align to TRBD1. The length of the CDR3 is 14 residues. The germline CDR1 and CDR2 sequences are MNHNS and SASEGT. J lost 6 bases, V lost 9 bases, and 7 bases had no gene match. CDR3 region: CASRDRPFNSPLHF. The CDR3 DNA reads as TGTGCCAGTAGGGACAGGCCTTTTAATTCACCCCTCCACTTT.

The rearrangement joins TRBV9 to TRBJ2-1, with TRBD1 matching 9 bases. This CDR3 is built from 15 residues. Germline CDR1 SGDLS, CDR2 YYNGEE. The trim removed 0 bases at V and 2 bases at J, leaving 0 bases unmatched. CDR3 amino acids: CASSVGTGAYNEQFF. For the CDR3, the DNA is TGTGCCAGCAGCGTAGGGACAGGGGCCTACAATGAGCAGTTCTTC.

This chain connects TRBV2 to TRBJ2-7; 10 nucleotides match TRBD1. The CDR3 covers 15 residues. Germline loops: CDR1 SNHLY, CDR2 FYNNEI. Germline trimming cut 6 bases from V and 7 bases from J; bases unmatched to any gene: 12. CDR3 DNA sequence: TGTGCCAGCAGCGCAACCGGGACAGGGGTTGGGGAGCAGTACTTC. Protein: CASSATGTGVGEQYF.

The chain uses TRBV11-3 and TRBJ2-2; 8 bases match TRBD1. CDR1 is SGHNT, CDR2 YENEEA, per germline. The trim removed 8 bases at V and 7 bases at J, leaving 9 bases unmatched. The CDR3 totals 14 residues. The CDR3 DNA sequence: TGTGCCAGCTCTTCAGGGGGCACTGGCGGGGAGCTGTTTTTT. Translating it yields CASSSGGTGGELFF.

V usage is TRBV5-6 and J usage is TRBJ2-1; no firm D call. The CDR3 extends over 11 amino acids. With 4 bases removed from V and 9 bases from J, the gap between germline ends came to 8 bases. Germline assignment: CDR1 SGHDT and CDR2 YYEEEE. This CDR3 is CASSLVSEQFF. Written as DNA, the CDR3 is TGTGCCAGCAGCCTTGTATCTGAGCAGTTCTTC.